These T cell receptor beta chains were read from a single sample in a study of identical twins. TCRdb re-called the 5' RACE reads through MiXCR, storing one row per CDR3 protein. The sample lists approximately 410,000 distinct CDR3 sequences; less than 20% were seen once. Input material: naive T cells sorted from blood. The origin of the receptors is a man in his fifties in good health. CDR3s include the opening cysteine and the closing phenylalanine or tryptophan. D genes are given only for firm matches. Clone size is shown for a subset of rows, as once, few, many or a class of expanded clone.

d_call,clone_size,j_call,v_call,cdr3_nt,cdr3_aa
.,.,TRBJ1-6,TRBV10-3,TGTGCCATCAAGCAGGGGACGAGCTCCTATAATTCACCCCTCCACTTT,CAIKQGTSSYNSPLHF
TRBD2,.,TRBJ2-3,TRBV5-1,TGCGCCAGCAACGTCTTTAGCGGGACTGGAGATACGCAGTATTTT,CASNVFSGTGDTQYF
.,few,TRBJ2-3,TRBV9,TGTGCCAGCAGCGTAGAGAGGACAGATACGCAGTATTTT,CASSVERTDTQYF
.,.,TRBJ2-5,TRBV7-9,TGTGCCAGCAGCTCCCGGATCGCCGAGGGCCAAGAGACCCAGTACTTC,CASSSRIAEGQETQYF
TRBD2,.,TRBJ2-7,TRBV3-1,TGTGCCAGCAGCCAAGAGTCGTGGGGGACTAGCCCGAACGAGCAGTACTTC,CASSQESWGTSPNEQYF
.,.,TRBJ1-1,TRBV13,TGTGCCAGCAGCATTCAGGTGAACACTGAAGCTTTCTTT,CASSIQVNTEAFF
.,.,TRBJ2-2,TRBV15,TGTGCCACCATCCAAAGGGCCCTATCCGGGGAGCTGTTTTTT,CATIQRALSGELFF
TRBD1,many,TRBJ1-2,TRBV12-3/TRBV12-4,TGTGCCAGCAGTGCCGGGACAGGGAGCTATGGCTACACCTTC,CASSAGTGSYGYTF
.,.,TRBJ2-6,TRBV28,TGTGCCAGCAGTTTCCGGGGCAACGGGGCCAACGTCCTGACTTTC,CASSFRGNGANVLTF
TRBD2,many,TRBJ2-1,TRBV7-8,TGTGCCAGCAGCTTAGGGTGGACTAGCGGGAGGGCTAATAGTGAGCAGTTCTTC,CASSLGWTSGRANSEQFF
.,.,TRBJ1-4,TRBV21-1,TGTGCCAGCAGCAGAATCCGGGACAGGGGGCGCTGGATTGAATATGAAAAACTGTTTTTT,CASSRIRDRGRWIEYEKLFF
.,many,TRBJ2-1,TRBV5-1,TGTGCCAGCAGCTTAGGGACCTACAATGAGCAGTTCTTC,CASSLGTYNEQFF
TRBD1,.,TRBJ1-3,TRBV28,TGTGCCAGCAGTATACGACGGACAGGGGGAAACACCATATATTTT,CASSIRRTGGNTIYF
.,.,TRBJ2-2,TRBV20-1,TGCAGTGCTAGAGATAGGTTGGCGGGCCAGAACACCGGGGAGCTGTTTTTT,CSARDRLAGQNTGELFF
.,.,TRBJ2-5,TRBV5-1,TGCGCCAGCAGCTCCGGGACAGAGACCCAGTACTTC,CASSSGTETQYF
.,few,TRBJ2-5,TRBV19,TGTGCCAGTAGTATAGGGAACAGCCAAGAGACCCAGTACTTC,CASSIGNSQETQYF
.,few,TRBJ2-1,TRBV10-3,TGTGCCATCAGTGAGCCGGGTATCAATGAGCAGTTCTTC,CAISEPGINEQFF
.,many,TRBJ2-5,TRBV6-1,TGTGCCAGCAGTGAAGTAGTGGGACAAGAGACCCAGTACTTC,CASSEVVGQETQYF